A single sample gave rise to the 2 T cell receptor beta chains below, sequenced in a study of identifying expanded T cells in peripheral blood. Here immunoSEQ multiplex PCR was the method, and the copy in TCRdb shows in-frame clones only, minus some. The table lists around 81,000 clones, 70% to 90% of them singletons, with roughly 4.1% in the top ten. The sample comprised blood. The receptor set was obtained from a person between 18 and 75 years old in good health.

The chain joins TRBV5-1 to TRBJ1-1, with D possibly being TRBD1 (5 bases). V gave up 0 bases and J gave up 0 bases, with 9 bases separating them. Per the germline V gene, CDR1 is SGHRS and CDR2 is YFSETQ. The CDR3 covers 15 residues. DNA for the CDR3: TGCGCCAGCAGCTTGGCGACAGATATGAACACTGAAGCTTTCTTT. Encoded protein: CASSLATDMNTEAFF. The variable domain in full, completed from reference TRBV5-1 and TRBJ1-1, reads KAGVTQTPRYLIKTRGQQVTLSCSPISGHRSVSWYQQTPGQGLQFLFEYFSETQRNKGNFPGRFSGRQFSNSRSEMNVSTLELGDSALYLCASSLATDMNTEAFFGQGTRLTVV.

The chain recombines TRBV7-9 with TRBJ1-2; D perhaps matches TRBD1 (5 bases). CDR1 SEHNR and CDR2 FQNEAQ come from the germline V gene (reference sequence). The CDR3 runs to 13 residues. Between the trimmed V and J ends, which lost 5 bases and 3 bases, there was a span of 10 bases. The CDR3 sequence: CASSLGTHYGYTF. DNA for the CDR3: TGTGCCAGCAGCCTAGGGACTCACTATGGCTACACCTTC.